This entry is about one T cell receptor beta chain. Its antigen is as yet unknown. The CDR3 is 16 residues long. The J segment lost 4 bases and the V segment lost 2 bases, leaving 8 bases of the junction unmatched. Germline CDR1 reads SEHNR; CDR2 reads FQNEAQ (reference sequence). This entry is derived from a study of neoadjuvant nivolumab and ipilimumab in lung cancer. Study-level results: From pretherapy to surgery, tumor richness and clonality rose with dual therapy.

Using immunoSEQ multiplex PCR, the repertoire was profiled, and TCRdb retains in-frame clones only, with some absent. Of 25,000 to 35,000 clones detected, under 95% appear once; the ten largest clones hold 2% to 2.5%. The chain has TRBV7-9 and TRBJ2-5, with 9 bases fitting TRBD1. This clonotype was sampled from an adult with non-small cell lung cancer. The sequencing used peripheral blood, collected after neoadjuvant nivolumab, alone or with ipilimumab, at or shortly before surgery. CDR3 in amino acids: CASSLYGTGNAETQYF. The DNA for the CDR3 is TGTGCCAGCAGCTTATATGGGACAGGGAACGCAGAGACCCAGTACTTC.